This entry lists 8 T cell receptor beta chains sequenced from one sample in a study of control samples from healthy donors and cancer patients. Method: immunoSEQ multiplex PCR; TCRdb's copy keeps in-frame clones and lacks some. The data hold under 450,000 clones, with more than 80% observed a single time. The sequenced sample was PBMCs. The receptors were sampled from a middle-aged man with head and neck cancer.

The V gene is TRBV4-3, the J gene TRBJ2-5; maybe TRBD1 (5 bases). There are 14 residues in the CDR3. V lost 0 bases and J lost 5, with 10 bases in between. CDR1 LGHNA and CDR2 YSLEER come from the germline V gene. CDR3 sequence (DNA): TGCGCCAGCAGCCAAGATGCCAGGGCCGAGACCCAGTACTTC. Translation: CASSQDARAETQYF.

The chain is built from TRBV28 and TRBJ2-5; a possible D gene is TRBD2 (6 bases). V was trimmed by 4 bases and J by 3 bases, leaving 12 bases between them. CDR1 is MDHEN, CDR2 SYDVKM, per germline. This CDR3 spans 14 amino acids. This CDR3 is CASSSSRGKETQYF. Written as DNA, the CDR3 is TGTGCCAGCAGTTCCAGTCGGGGGAAAGAGACCCAGTACTTC.

The chain couples TRBV5-6 to TRBJ2-3, with 9 bases identical to TRBD1. After removal of 4 bases from V and 6 bases from J, the junction contained 12 bases not matched to a gene. The CDR3 totals 16 residues. The germline V gene has CDR1 SGHDT and CDR2 YYEEEE. The CDR3 protein is CASSPTGGDFVDTQYF. The CDR3, as DNA: TGTGCCAGCAGCCCCACAGGGGGCGATTTTGTGGATACGCAGTATTTT. The whole variable domain, filled in from reference TRBV5-6 and TRBJ2-3, reads DAGVTQSPTHLIKTRGQQVTLRCSPKSGHDTVSWYQQALGQGPQFIFQYYEEEERQRGNFPDRFSGHQFPNYSSELNVNALLLGDSALYLCASSPTGGDFVDTQYFGPGTRLTVL.

The chain joins TRBV28 to TRBJ1-2; possibly TRBD1 for D (5 bases). The length of the CDR3 is 11 residues. Looked up from germline, CDR1 is MDHEN and CDR2 is SYDVKM. The V and J ends lost 5 bases and 7 bases respectively, with 8 bases between them. The CDR3 nucleotides are TGTGCCAGCAGTCCAGGGTTTGGCTACACCTTC. It codes for CASSPGFGYTF.

Worth noting for this clone: The same CDR3 also results from other DNA sequences found in this sample. The chain couples TRBV28 to TRBJ2-2; 10 bases match TRBD1. The CDR3 is made up of 13 amino acids. J gave up 5 bases and V 8 bases, and 2 bases lay outside the gene matches. Looked up from germline, CDR1 is MDHEN and CDR2 is SYDVKM. In DNA, the CDR3 is TGTGCCAGCCGGACAGGGGGGACCGGGGAGCTGTTTTTT. Its protein is CASRTGGTGELFF.

This chain uses TRBV2 with TRBJ2-5; no clear D gene. This CDR3 region has 14 residues. Trimming took off 3 bases at V and 4 bases at J, with 12 bases between the two ends. The germline gives CDR1 SNHLY, CDR2 FYNNEI. This chain's CDR3 is CASSETSAGETQYF. In DNA, the CDR3 is TGTGCCAGCAGTGAGACTTCAGCCGGAGAGACCCAGTACTTC.

This clone was seen just once. This rearrangement joins TRBV28 to TRBJ2-3, with D possibly TRBD2 on 6 matching bases. CDR3 length: 16 residues. The germline V gene encodes CDR1 MDHEN and CDR2 SYDVKM. The ends were cut back, 0 bases at V and 4 bases at J, with 14 bases in the middle. CDR3 amino acids: CASSLWGGGDADTQYF. CDR3 nucleotide sequence: TGTGCCAGCAGTTTATGGGGAGGCGGGGATGCAGATACGCAGTATTTT.

The J gene is TRBJ1-2, the V gene TRBV18; TRBD1 matches at 7 bases. Germline CDR1 is KGHSH and CDR2 is LQKENI. Losses at the gene ends were 8 bases for V and 7 bases for J; bases not matched to a gene: 10. This CDR3 spans 13 amino acids. CDR3 protein: CASNGDSVSGYTF. The CDR3 coding sequence is TGTGCCAGCAACGGGGACAGCGTGAGTGGCTACACCTTC.